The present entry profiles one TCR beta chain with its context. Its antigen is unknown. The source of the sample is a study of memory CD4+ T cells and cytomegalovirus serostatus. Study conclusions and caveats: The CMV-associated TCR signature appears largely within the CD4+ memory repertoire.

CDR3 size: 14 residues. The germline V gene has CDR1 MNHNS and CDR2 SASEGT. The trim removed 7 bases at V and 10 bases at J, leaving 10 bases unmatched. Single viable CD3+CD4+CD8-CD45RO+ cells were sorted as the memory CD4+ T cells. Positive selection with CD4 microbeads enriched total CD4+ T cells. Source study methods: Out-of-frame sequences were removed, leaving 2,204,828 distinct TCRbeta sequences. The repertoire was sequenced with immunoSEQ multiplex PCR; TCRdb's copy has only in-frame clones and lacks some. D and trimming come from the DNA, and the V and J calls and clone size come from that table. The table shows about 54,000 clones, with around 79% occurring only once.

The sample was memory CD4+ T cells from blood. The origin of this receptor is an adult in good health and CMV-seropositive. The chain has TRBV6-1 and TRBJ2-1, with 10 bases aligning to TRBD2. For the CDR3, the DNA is TGTGCCAGCATTTCGAGCGGGAGGGCGGGGGAGCAGTTCTTC. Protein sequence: CASISSGRAGEQFF.